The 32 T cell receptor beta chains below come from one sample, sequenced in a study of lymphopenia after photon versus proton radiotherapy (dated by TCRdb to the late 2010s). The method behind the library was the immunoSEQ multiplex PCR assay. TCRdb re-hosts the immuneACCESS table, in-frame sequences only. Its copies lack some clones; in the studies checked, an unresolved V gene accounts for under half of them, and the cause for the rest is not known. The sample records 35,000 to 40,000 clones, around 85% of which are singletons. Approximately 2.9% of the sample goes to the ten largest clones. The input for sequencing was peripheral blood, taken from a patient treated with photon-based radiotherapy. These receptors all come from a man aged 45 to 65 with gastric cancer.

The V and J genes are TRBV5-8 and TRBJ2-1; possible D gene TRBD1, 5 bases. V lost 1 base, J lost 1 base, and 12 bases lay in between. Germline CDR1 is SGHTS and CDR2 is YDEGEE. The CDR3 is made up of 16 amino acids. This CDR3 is CASSLLKGPSYNEQFF. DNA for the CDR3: TGTGCCAGCAGCTTGTTGAAGGGGCCGTCCTACAATGAGCAGTTCTTC.

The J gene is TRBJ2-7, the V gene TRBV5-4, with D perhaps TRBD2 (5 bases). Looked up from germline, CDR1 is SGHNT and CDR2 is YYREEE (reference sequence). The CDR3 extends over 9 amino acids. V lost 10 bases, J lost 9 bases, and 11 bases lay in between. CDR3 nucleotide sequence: TGTGCCCCCCCCCGGGGGCAGTACTTC. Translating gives CAPPRGQYF.

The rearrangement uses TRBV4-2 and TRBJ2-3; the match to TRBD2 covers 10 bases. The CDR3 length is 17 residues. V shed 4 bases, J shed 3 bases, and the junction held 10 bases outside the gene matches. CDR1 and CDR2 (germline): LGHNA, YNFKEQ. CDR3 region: CASSPQSLSGRTDTQYF. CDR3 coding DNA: TGTGCCAGCAGCCCCCAATCCCTTAGCGGGAGGACAGATACGCAGTATTTT.

The CDR3 DNA reads TGTGCCAGCAGTTACCTAACGCAGGGCCCTTACGAGCAGTACTTC. It yields the protein CASSYLTQGPYEQYF. This chain uses TRBV6-6 with TRBJ2-7, with D possibly matching TRBD1 (5 bases). This CDR3 region has 15 residues. The V and J ends lost 2 bases and 4 bases respectively, with 15 bases between them. Germline CDR1 MNHNY, CDR2 SVGAGI (reference sequence).

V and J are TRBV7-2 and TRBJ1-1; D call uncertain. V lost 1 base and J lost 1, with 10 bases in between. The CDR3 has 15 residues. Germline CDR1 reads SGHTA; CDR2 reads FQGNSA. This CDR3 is CASSLVPTPNTEAFF. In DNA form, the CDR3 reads TGTGCCAGCAGCTTAGTACCCACACCGAACACTGAAGCTTTCTTT.

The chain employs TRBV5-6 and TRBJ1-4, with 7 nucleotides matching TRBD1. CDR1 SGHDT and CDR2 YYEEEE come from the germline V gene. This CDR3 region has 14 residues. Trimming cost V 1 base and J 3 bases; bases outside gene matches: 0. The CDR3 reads CASSLTGANEKLFF. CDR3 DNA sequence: TGTGCCAGCAGCTTGACAGGGGCTAATGAAAAACTGTTTTTT.

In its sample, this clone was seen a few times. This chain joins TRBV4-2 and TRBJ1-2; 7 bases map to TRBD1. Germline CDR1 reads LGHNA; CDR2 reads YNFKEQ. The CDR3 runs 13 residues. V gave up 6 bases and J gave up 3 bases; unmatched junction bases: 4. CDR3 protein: CASRPTGDYGYTF. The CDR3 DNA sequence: TGTGCCAGCAGGCCCACAGGGGACTATGGCTACACCTTC.

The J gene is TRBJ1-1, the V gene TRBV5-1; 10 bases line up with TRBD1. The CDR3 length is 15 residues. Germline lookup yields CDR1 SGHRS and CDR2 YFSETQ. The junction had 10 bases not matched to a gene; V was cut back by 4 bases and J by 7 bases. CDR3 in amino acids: CASSRTPGTGVEAFF. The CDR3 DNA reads TGCGCCAGCAGCCGAACACCCGGGACAGGGGTTGAAGCTTTCTTT.

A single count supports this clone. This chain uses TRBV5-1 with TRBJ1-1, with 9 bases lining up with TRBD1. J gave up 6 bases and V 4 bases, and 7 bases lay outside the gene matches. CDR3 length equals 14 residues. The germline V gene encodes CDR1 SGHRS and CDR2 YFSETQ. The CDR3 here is CASSPGTGISEAFF. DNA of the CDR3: TGCGCCAGCAGCCCCGGGACAGGGATTTCTGAAGCTTTCTTT.

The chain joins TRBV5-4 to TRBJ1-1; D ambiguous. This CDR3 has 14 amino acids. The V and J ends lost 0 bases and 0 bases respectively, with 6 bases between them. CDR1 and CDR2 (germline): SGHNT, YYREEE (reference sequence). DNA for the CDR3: TGTGCCAGCAGCTTGGAGTCCATGAACACTGAAGCTTTCTTT. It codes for CASSLESMNTEAFF.

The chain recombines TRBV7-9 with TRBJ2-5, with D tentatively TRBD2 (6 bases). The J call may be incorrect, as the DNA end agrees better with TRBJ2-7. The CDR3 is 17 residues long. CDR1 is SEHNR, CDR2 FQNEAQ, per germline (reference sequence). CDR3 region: CASSGGPALNPTYEQYF. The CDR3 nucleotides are TGTGCCAGCTCAGGAGGGCCGGCACTAAATCCTACCTACGAGCAGTACTTC.

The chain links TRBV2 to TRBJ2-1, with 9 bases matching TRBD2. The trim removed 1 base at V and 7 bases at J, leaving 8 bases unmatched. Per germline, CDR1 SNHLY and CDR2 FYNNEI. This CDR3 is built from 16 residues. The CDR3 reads CASSEVMREGRNEQFF. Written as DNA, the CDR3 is TGTGCCAGCAGTGAAGTAATGCGGGAGGGCCGGAATGAGCAGTTCTTC.

CDR3 bases: TGTGCCAGCGGCTTTGGAGCGGGGTACCAAGAGACCCAGTACTTC. Translated: CASGFGAGYQETQYF. The chain uses TRBV2 and TRBJ2-5, with 7 bases aligning to TRBD2. The CDR3 runs 15 residues. The germline CDR1 and CDR2 sequences are SNHLY and FYNNEI. V was pared by 8 bases and J by 0 bases, with 9 bases of the junction left unmatched. The whole variable domain, remainder taken from reference TRBV2 and TRBJ2-5, is EPEVTQTPSHQVTQMGQEVILRCVPISNHLYFYWYRQILGQKVEFLVSFYNNEISEKSEIFDDQFSVERPDGSNFTLKIRSTKLEDSAMYFCASGFGAGYQETQYFGPGTRLLVL.

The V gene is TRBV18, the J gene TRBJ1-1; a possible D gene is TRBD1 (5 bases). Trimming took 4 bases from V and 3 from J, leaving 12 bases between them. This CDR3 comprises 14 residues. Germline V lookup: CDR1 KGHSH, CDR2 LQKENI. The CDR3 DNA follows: TGTGCCAGCTCACTTTCGGGGGGTTACACTGAAGCTTTCTTT. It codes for CASSLSGGYTEAFF.

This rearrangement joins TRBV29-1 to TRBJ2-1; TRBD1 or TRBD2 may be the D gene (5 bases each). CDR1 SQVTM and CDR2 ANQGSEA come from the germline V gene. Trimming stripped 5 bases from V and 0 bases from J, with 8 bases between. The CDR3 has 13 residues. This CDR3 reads CSVWGNSYNEQFF. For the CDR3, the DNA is TGCAGCGTTTGGGGGAACTCCTACAATGAGCAGTTCTTC.

The CDR3 protein is CAISERGRGQETQYF. The CDR3, as DNA: TGTGCCATCAGTGAGCGGGGGAGGGGGCAAGAGACCCAGTACTTC. The chain has TRBV10-3 and TRBJ2-5, with a tentative D call TRBD2 (7 bases). Trimming removed 2 bases from V and 2 bases from J, with 12 bases in between. Germline values: CDR1 ENHRY, CDR2 SYGVKD. The CDR3 covers 15 residues.

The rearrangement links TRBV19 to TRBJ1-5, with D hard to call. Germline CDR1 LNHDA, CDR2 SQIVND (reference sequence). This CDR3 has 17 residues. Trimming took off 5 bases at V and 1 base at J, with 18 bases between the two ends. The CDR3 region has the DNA TGTGCCAGTAGTCCCGGACCACTAAGAGGGAGCAATCAGCCCCAGCATTTT. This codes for CASSPGPLRGSNQPQHF.

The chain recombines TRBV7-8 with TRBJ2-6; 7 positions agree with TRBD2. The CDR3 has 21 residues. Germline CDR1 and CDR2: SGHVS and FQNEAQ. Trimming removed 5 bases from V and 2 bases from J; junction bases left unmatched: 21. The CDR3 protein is CASSPALNRGGRSPGANVLTF. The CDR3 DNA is TGTGCCAGCAGCCCCGCTCTAAATAGGGGCGGGAGATCCCCTGGGGCCAACGTCCTGACTTTC.

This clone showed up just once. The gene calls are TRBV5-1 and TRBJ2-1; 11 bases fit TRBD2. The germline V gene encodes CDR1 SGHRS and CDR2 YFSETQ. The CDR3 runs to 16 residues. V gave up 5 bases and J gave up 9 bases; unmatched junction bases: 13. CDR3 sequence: CASRPQVAGGVSEQFF. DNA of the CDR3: TGCGCCAGCAGGCCCCAGGTAGCGGGAGGGGTTAGTGAGCAGTTCTTC. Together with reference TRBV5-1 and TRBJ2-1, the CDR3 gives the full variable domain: KAGVTQTPRYLIKTRGQQVTLSCSPISGHRSVSWYQQTPGQGLQFLFEYFSETQRNKGNFPGRFSGRQFSNSRSEMNVSTLELGDSALYLCASRPQVAGGVSEQFFGPGTRLTVL.

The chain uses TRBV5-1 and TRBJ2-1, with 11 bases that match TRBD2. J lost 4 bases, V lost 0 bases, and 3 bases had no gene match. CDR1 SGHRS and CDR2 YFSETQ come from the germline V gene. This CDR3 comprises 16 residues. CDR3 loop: CASSLDPSGGYNEQFF. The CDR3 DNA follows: TGCGCCAGCAGCTTGGATCCTAGCGGGGGGTACAATGAGCAGTTCTTC.

In nucleotides, the CDR3 is TGTGCCAGCACCTACCTCGCCGGGACAGGGTACTATGGCTACACCTTC. Translating gives CASTYLAGTGYYGYTF. The V call is TRBV2, the J call TRBJ1-2; 9 bases fit TRBD1. V shed 7 bases and J 3 bases; nucleotides not matched to a gene: 12. Germline CDR1 SNHLY, CDR2 FYNNEI. This CDR3 contains 16 residues.

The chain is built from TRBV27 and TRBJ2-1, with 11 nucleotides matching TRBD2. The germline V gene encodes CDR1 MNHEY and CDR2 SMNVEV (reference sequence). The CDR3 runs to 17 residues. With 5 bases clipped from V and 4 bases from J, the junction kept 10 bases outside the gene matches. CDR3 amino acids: CASSPSSLAGAYNEQFF. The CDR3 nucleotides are TGTGCCAGCAGTCCATCCTCACTAGCGGGGGCATACAATGAGCAGTTCTTC.

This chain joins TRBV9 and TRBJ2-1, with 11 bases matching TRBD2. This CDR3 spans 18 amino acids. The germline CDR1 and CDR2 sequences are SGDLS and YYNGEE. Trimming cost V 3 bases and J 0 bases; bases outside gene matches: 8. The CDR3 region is CASSELAGALGSYNEQFF. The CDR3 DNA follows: TGTGCCAGCAGCGAACTAGCGGGAGCCCTCGGCTCCTACAATGAGCAGTTCTTC.

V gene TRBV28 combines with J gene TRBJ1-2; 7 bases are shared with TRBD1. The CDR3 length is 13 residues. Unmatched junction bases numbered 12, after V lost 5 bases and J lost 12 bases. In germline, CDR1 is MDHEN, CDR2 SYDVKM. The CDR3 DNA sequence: TGTGCCAGCAGTCGTACCGGGACAGAGAAAAACACCTTC. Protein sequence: CASSRTGTEKNTF.

The CDR3 spells CASRLAPGQLTGNEQFF. The CDR3 region has the DNA TGTGCCAGCAGGCTAGCCCCGGGACAGCTTACGGGCAATGAGCAGTTCTTC. This chain uses TRBV7-2 with TRBJ2-1, with 7 bases aligning to TRBD1. CDR3 length equals 17 residues. Per the germline V gene, CDR1 is SGHTA and CDR2 is FQGNSA. The trim removed 6 bases at V and 6 bases at J, leaving 17 bases unmatched.

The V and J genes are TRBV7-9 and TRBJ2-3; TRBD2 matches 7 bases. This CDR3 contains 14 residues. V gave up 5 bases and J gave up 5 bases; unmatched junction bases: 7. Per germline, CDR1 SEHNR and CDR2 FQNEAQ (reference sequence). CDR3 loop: CASSLSGVLDTQYF. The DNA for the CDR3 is TGTGCCAGCAGCCTCAGCGGGGTGCTAGATACGCAGTATTTT.

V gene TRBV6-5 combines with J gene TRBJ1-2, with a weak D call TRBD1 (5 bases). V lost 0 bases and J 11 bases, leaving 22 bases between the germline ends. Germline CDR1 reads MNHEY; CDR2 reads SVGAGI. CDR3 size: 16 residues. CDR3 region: CASSYSRSSSGEQYTF. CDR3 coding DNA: TGTGCCAGCAGTTACTCGAGGTCGAGCTCGGGGGAACAGTACACCTTC.

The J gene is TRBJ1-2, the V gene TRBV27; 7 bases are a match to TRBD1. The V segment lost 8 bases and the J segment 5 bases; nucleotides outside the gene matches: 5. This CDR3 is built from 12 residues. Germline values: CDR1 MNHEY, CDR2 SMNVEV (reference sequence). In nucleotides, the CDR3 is TGTGCCAGCGCCCCGACAGGGTATGGCTACACCTTC. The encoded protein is CASAPTGYGYTF.

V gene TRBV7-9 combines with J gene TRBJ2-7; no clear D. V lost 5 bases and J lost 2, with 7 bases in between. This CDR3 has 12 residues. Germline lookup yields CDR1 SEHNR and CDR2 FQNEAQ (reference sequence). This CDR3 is CASSPSAYEQYF. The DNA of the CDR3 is TGTGCCAGCAGCCCGAGCGCCTACGAGCAGTACTTC.

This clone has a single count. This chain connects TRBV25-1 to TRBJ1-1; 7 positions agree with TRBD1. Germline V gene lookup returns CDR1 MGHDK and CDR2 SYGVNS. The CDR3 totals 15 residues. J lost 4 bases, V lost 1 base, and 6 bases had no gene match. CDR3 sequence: CASSELKGAGTEAFF. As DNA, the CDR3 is TGTGCCAGCAGTGAATTGAAGGGGGCTGGCACTGAAGCTTTCTTT.

CDR3 in amino acids: CASSKKREQTNEKLFF. CDR3 in DNA: TGTGCCAGCAGCAAAAAAAGAGAACAGACTAATGAAAAACTGTTTTTT. The chain employs TRBV21-1 and TRBJ1-4; no DNA check was done on the table's D call, TRBD1. TRBV21-1 is classified as a pseudogene. The CDR3 covers 16 residues.

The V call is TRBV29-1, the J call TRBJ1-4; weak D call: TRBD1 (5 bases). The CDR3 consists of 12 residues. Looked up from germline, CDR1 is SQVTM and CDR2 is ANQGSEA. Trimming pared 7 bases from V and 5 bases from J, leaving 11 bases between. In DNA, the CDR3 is TGCAGCGGGGGGTTAGGGAATGAAAAACTGTTTTTT. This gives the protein CSGGLGNEKLFF.